The entry below describes one T cell receptor beta chain. Its antigen target is currently unknown. A read error may account for a junction end that differs from germline. This record belongs to a study of tumor and adjacent non-tumor tissue in lung cancer (dated by TCRdb to 2016 to 2018). Concerning the study at large: Of the cohort, over 9 patients had adenocarcinoma, 2 had squamous cell carcinoma and 1 had small cell lung cancer. Ages among the roughly 15 patients ranged from about 30 to 85 years, there were ten or so men and 5 women, and disease was at TNM stage I to III. In total, sequencing yielded 125,075,908 productive TCRbeta reads, which works out to an average of around 4.2 million reads per sample. Using bulk TCRbeta repertoires from over 14 lung cancer patients, the study set lung tumor tissue side by side with matched distant non-tumor lung tissue. TCRbeta CDR3 sequencing was performed on fewer than 35 paired specimens, with one tumor sample and one normal lung sample collected per patient. What the authors observed across the whole study: Significantly higher TCR diversity (inverse Simpson) was observed in tumor tissue than in normal lung tissue (around 450 vs 160, P = 0.0075, Mann-Whitney U test). Only about 15 patients were in the cohort, and the authors stated that larger samples and more detailed clinical data are needed. The methods do not name the sequencing platform or mention unique molecular identifiers. In normal lung, the top 100 clones accounted for a significantly larger cumulative share of the repertoire than in tumor tissue. Because peripheral blood was not sequenced, blood TCRbeta repertoires in the lung cancer patients of the study were not examined. Younger patients had significantly higher TCR diversity, and higher tumor TCR diversity was associated with shorter overall and disease-free survival.

RNA was isolated from bulk, unsorted tissue, and RNA quality was assessed with a NanoDrop ND-1000 and an Agilent 2100. Donors were newly diagnosed lung cancer patients admitted for thoracic surgery in China between August and November 2014, without prior chemotherapy. The study excluded patients who had received radiotherapy or chemotherapy before or who had another cancer at the same time. Surgical tissue pieces of roughly 1-2.2 cm3 were preserved in RNAlater solution and were kept at -80 degrees C until use. The method was multiplex PCR. Sequenced using an Illumina HiSeq 2500. Following protocols modified from ARM-PCR, the researchers constructed TCRbeta libraries through three rounds of nested PCR with primers (Table S4). Before sequencing, PCR products of 200-500 bp were excised from the gel and purified with the QIAquick gel extraction kit. As for the original processing: Reads were cleaned with Trimmomatic, merged with FLASH into complete CDR3 sequences, and assigned to V(D)J germline segments with MiTCR. Clonal diversity was calculated as the inverse Simpson's index using VDJtools. A read counted as productive if the sequence was in-frame and lacked a premature stop codon. Through fastp at Q25 and MiXCR, TCRdb rebuilt clones from the public reads, retaining in-frame beta chains. Entries that share a CDR3 protein sequence are merged under the most common genes and DNA. What appears here as the V and J calls and clone size reflects TCRdb's work, not the paper's. In all, the sample holds 55,000 to 75,000 distinct CDR3 sequences, and 60% of those were seen once. Around 20% of the sample belongs to the ten largest clones.

The CDR3 holds 14 amino acids from the cysteine to the phenylalanine. The read is trimmed to its CDR3 DNA, 42 bases read in frame from base 1. In this chain, TRBV12-3 or TRBV12-4 is recombined with TRBJ2-1; too little of a D gene remains to name it. This TCR came from a man between 50 and 59 years old with non-small cell lung cancer. The sample taken for sequencing was lung tumor tissue. The CDR3 protein: CASSLWRMVIEQLF. The nucleotide sequence reads as follows: TGTGCCAGCAGTTTGTGGCGCATGGTCATTGAGCAGCTCTTC.